The 20 T cell receptor beta chains in this list originate from one sample, sequenced in a study of chemoradiotherapy in HPV16-positive cancers. TCRdb keeps only in-frame clones here, not all; method: immunoSEQ multiplex PCR. The profile shows 20,000 or so clones, approximately 90% of them singletons. Sample: blood, taken from a patient who underwent chemoradiotherapy. The receptor source for this set is a human donor with HPV-associated anogenital cancer.

The chain carries TRBV5-1 and TRBJ1-2; D gene ambiguous. The CDR3 covers 16 residues. Germline V gives CDR1 SGHRS, CDR2 YFSETQ. The V end was cut by 4 bases, the J end by 4 bases, with 20 bases between. The CDR3 region has the DNA TGCGCCAGCAGCCCGCTTGGCGCAGCAACAATCTATGGCTACACCTTC. It is translated as CASSPLGAATIYGYTF.

The genes are TRBV10-1 and TRBJ1-6; 7 bases match TRBD1. The CDR3 runs to 12 residues. Germline CDR1 is WNHNN and CDR2 is SYGVQD (reference sequence). The V gene end was trimmed by 10 bases and the J gene end by 14 bases; junction bases not matched to a gene: 11. Here the CDR3 DNA reads TGCGCCACCCGAACAGGGGATGTGACCCTCCACTTT. Amino acid sequence: CATRTGDVTLHF.

The chain employs TRBV2 and TRBJ2-1; TRBD2 matches 8 bases. V lost 10 bases to trimming and J lost 0 bases; unmatched junction nucleotides: 11. The germline V gene encodes CDR1 SNHLY and CDR2 FYNNEI. This CDR3 has 16 residues. CDR3 in DNA: TGTGCCACCGCCGAGGGCGGGGGGTTCTCCTACAATGAGCAGTTCTTC. The encoded protein is CATAEGGGFSYNEQFF.

DNA for the CDR3: TGTGCCAGCAGCTTTGACGATGACAATGAGCAGTTCTTC. Its translation is CASSFDDDNEQFF. The chain is built from TRBV5-5 and TRBJ2-1; D is uncertain. Trimming left V 2 bases short and J 5 bases short, with 8 bases between. The germline V gene has CDR1 SGHKS and CDR2 YYEKEE (reference sequence). The CDR3 totals 13 residues.

This clone was recorded only once. The chain is built from TRBV5-5 and TRBJ1-1, with TRBD1 as a possible D gene (5 bases). The germline CDR1 and CDR2 sequences are SGHKS and YYEKEE (reference sequence). V lost 4 bases and J lost 4, with 14 bases in between. The CDR3 runs 14 residues. As DNA, the CDR3 is TGTGCCAGCAGCCCGTTCAGGGCGGTCACTGAAGCTTTCTTT. Its translation: CASSPFRAVTEAFF. Based on the CDR3 plus reference TRBV5-5 and TRBJ1-1, the full variable domain is DAGVTQSPTHLIKTRGQQVTLRCSPISGHKSVSWYQQVLGQGPQFIFQYYEKEERGRGNFPDRFSARQFPNYSSELNVNALLLGDSALYLCASSPFRAVTEAFFGQGTRLTVV.

The genes are TRBV6-7 and TRBJ2-7; the match to TRBD2 covers 7 bases. TRBV6-7 is an ORF; its function is uncertain. Trimming took 2 bases from V and 3 from J; bases not matched to a gene: 4. The CDR3 extends over 14 amino acids. The chain's CDR3 is CASSYKGGNYEQYV. CDR3 sequence (DNA): TGTGCCAGCAGTTACAAGGGAGGGAACTACGAGCAGTACGTC.

This chain joins TRBV2 and TRBJ1-2; 7 positions match TRBD1. Trimming removed 3 bases from V and 8 bases from J; junction bases left unmatched: 9. The V gene's germline CDR1 is SNHLY and CDR2 FYNNEI. This CDR3 is 14 amino acids long. CDR3 region: CASSDSTGQEGYTF. The CDR3 nucleotides read TGTGCCAGCAGTGATTCGACAGGGCAAGAAGGCTACACCTTC. The complete variable domain, with remaining parts taken from reference TRBV2 and TRBJ1-2, reads EPEVTQTPSHQVTQMGQEVILRCVPISNHLYFYWYRQILGQKVEFLVSFYNNEISEKSEIFDDQFSVERPDGSNFTLKIRSTKLEDSAMYFCASSDSTGQEGYTFGSGTRLTVV.

The V call is TRBV9, the J call TRBJ1-1; no clear D gene. Germline CDR1 is SGDLS and CDR2 is YYNGEE. Trimming cost V 2 bases and J 6 bases, with 17 bases left between them. The CDR3 runs to 15 residues. The CDR3 sequence: CASSVGNLDMSEAFF. As DNA, the CDR3 is TGTGCCAGCAGCGTGGGAAACCTCGACATGTCTGAAGCTTTCTTT.

The chain joins TRBV25-1 to TRBJ1-6, with D maybe TRBD1 (5 bases). The CDR3 is 15 amino acids. V was shortened by 5 bases and J by 7 bases, with 15 bases between the two germline ends. Germline-derived CDR1 and CDR2 are MGHDK and SYGVNS. Written as DNA, the CDR3 is TGTGCCAGCAGTCCCGACCGGGGCCAAAATTCACCCCTCCACTTT. Amino acids: CASSPDRGQNSPLHF.

J is TRBJ2-1 and V is TRBV7-7, with 7 nucleotides matching TRBD1. The germline V gene has CDR1 SSHAT and CDR2 FNYEAQ (reference sequence). The junction had 7 bases not matched to a gene; V was cut back by 5 bases and J by 0 bases. CDR3 length equals 16 residues. The CDR3 DNA reads as TGTGCCAGCAGCGCCTCACAGGGGAGCTCCTACAATGAGCAGTTCTTC. Translated, it gives CASSASQGSSYNEQFF.

V usage is TRBV19 and J usage is TRBJ2-2; TRBD2 matches 9 bases. This CDR3 is 16 amino acids long. Looked up from germline, CDR1 is LNHDA and CDR2 is SQIVND (reference sequence). Germline trimming cut 3 bases from V and 6 bases from J; bases unmatched to any gene: 8. CDR3 sequence reads: CASSIGGGAYAGELFF. As DNA, the CDR3 is TGTGCCAGTAGTATTGGCGGGGGGGCTTACGCCGGGGAGCTGTTTTTT.

The genes are TRBV27 and TRBJ2-5, with D perhaps given as TRBD1 or TRBD2 (5 bases each). CDR1 and CDR2 (germline): MNHEY, SMNVEV (reference sequence). The CDR3 sequence is 13 residues long. Between the trimmed V and J ends, which lost 2 bases and 4 bases, there was a span of 8 bases. The CDR3 spells CASSLNGGETQYF. In DNA, the CDR3 is TGTGCCAGCAGTTTAAATGGGGGAGAGACCCAGTACTTC.

The rearrangement links TRBV6-5 to TRBJ2-2; 8 bases align to TRBD1. J lost 4 bases, V lost 6 bases, and 7 bases had no gene match. Germline V gene sequence: CDR1 MNHEY, CDR2 SVGAGI. The CDR3 has 15 residues. CDR3 in DNA: TGTGCCAGCAGGGAGAGACAGGGGACCACCGGGGAGCTGTTTTTT. Protein product: CASRERQGTTGELFF.

This clone was detected only once. This sample also contains other DNA sequences that code for the same CDR3. V is TRBV7-2 and J is TRBJ2-2; D is possibly TRBD2 (6 bases). V lost 1 base and J 0 bases, leaving 6 bases between the germline ends. This CDR3 is 15 amino acids long. CDR1 is SGHTA, CDR2 FQGNSA, per germline. The CDR3 loop is CASSLGGANTGELFF. The CDR3, as DNA: TGTGCCAGCAGCTTAGGGGGGGCGAACACCGGGGAGCTGTTTTTT.

The chain combines TRBV5-4 with TRBJ1-1, with D tentatively TRBD1 (5 bases). CDR3 length equals 14 residues. Trimming removed 5 bases from V and 1 base from J, with 12 bases in between. Germline lookup yields CDR1 SGHNT and CDR2 YYREEE (reference sequence). The CDR3 DNA reads TGTGCCAGCAGTGTCCCAGGGAAGAACACTGAAGCTTTCTTT. It specifies CASSVPGKNTEAFF.

This chain's CDR3 is CASSETSGGITDTQYF. The CDR3, as DNA: TGTGCCAGCAGTGAAACTAGCGGGGGAATCACAGATACGCAGTATTTT. The rearrangement uses TRBV6-1 and TRBJ2-3, with TRBD2 matching over 11 bases. V trimming: 2 bases; J trimming: 2 bases; junction bases outside the gene matches: 3. In germline, CDR1 is MNHNS, CDR2 SASEGT. CDR3 length: 16 residues.

The DNA for the CDR3 is TGCGCCAGCAGCTTTGGCGGGGCTATAACCTACGAGCAGTACTTC. Translation gives CASSFGGAITYEQYF. The V and J genes are TRBV5-1 and TRBJ2-7; a weak D match, TRBD2 (6 bases). This CDR3 contains 15 residues. Germline values: CDR1 SGHRS, CDR2 YFSETQ. Trimming pared 2 bases from V and 2 bases from J, leaving 14 bases between.

The chain uses TRBV2 and TRBJ2-3, with D tentatively TRBD1 or TRBD2 (6 bases each). The germline V gene has CDR1 SNHLY and CDR2 FYNNEI. Trimming removed 0 bases at V and 2 bases at J, with 9 bases between. The CDR3 has 15 amino acids. CDR3 nucleotides: TGTGCCAGCAGTGAAGCGGGGGGCCCCACAGATACGCAGTATTTT. Translated, it gives CASSEAGGPTDTQYF.

The chain uses TRBV29-1 and TRBJ1-2; D not resolved. The V and J ends lost 0 bases and 4 bases respectively, with 6 bases between them. Germline V gene data show CDR1 as SQVTM and CDR2 as ANQGSEA. This CDR3 contains 12 residues. CDR3 bases: TGCAGCGTTGAAGACTCGAGCTATGGCTACACCTTC. It is translated as CSVEDSSYGYTF.

The chain joins TRBV5-3 to TRBJ1-1; D ambiguous. TRBV5-3 qualifies as an ORF whose function is uncertain. V was shortened by 4 bases and J by 0 bases, with 10 bases between the two germline ends. The CDR3 extends over 14 amino acids. CDR3 in amino acids: CARSRQSLNTEAFF. CDR3 in DNA: TGTGCCAGAAGCCGCCAGAGCCTGAACACTGAAGCTTTCTTT.